This entry lists 19 T cell receptor beta chains sequenced from one sample in a study of CD8+CD57+ T cells in acquired aplastic anemia. CDR3 and TCR beta VDJ profiling relied on a genomic DNA template. Each CDR3 protein is one row after TCRdb ran MiXCR on the reads. This table holds 200,000 to 250,000 distinct CDR3 sequences, roughly two thirds found once. Patients picked for sequencing had shown CD8+CD57+ cell expansion detected by flow cytometry. Sequencing was performed on sorted CD4+, CD8+, or CD8+CD57+ T cells (not recorded which) from PBMCs. These receptor sequences come from a human donor with aplastic anemia.

To note about this clonotype: Since no conserved phenylalanine or tryptophan closes the CDR3, a read error is the likely cause. The V and J genes are TRBV25-1 and TRBJ2-5; no reliable D call. The CDR3 loop spans 13 amino acids. Germline V lookup: CDR1 MGHDK, CDR2 SYGVNS. V shed 6 bases and J shed 3 bases, with 11 bases lying between them. The DNA of the CDR3 is TGTGCCAGCAGCTCCAACACGGAAGAGACCCAGTACTCC. Residues: CASSSNTEETQYS.

V is TRBV11-3 and J is TRBJ2-5; unclear D gene. Trimming left V 1 base short and J 0 bases short, with 12 bases between. CDR1 and CDR2 from the germline V gene are SGHNT and YENEEA. The CDR3 has 16 amino acids. CDR3 amino acids: CASSLGVAANQETQYF. As DNA, the CDR3 is TGTGCCAGCAGCTTAGGAGTGGCGGCTAACCAAGAGACCCAGTACTTC.

This chain uses TRBV14 with TRBJ1-1; 8 nucleotides agree with TRBD1. CDR1 and CDR2 from the germline V gene are SGHDN and FVKESK. The CDR3 sequence is 15 residues long. V was pared by 6 bases and J by 1 base, with 7 bases of the junction left unmatched. The CDR3 DNA is TGTGCCAGCAGTCAATGGCAGGGGGCGAACACTGAAGCTTTCTTT. This encodes CASSQWQGANTEAFF.

The table lists this clonotype with a few counts. The chain uses TRBV5-1 and TRBJ1-2, with a weak D call TRBD1 (5 bases). V lost 9 bases and J 8 bases, leaving 17 bases between the germline ends. Per the germline V gene, CDR1 is SGHRS and CDR2 is YFSETQ. The CDR3 sequence is 12 residues long. The CDR3 loop reads CATSEGTRGYTF. The CDR3 coding sequence is TGCGCCACCAGTGAGGGGACTCGGGGCTACACCTTC.

The chain's CDR3 is CASTKGLAGPRREQYF. The CDR3 DNA follows: TGTGCCAGCACCAAGGGACTAGCGGGCCCACGGAGGGAGCAGTACTTC. This chain joins TRBV12-3 or TRBV12-4 and TRBJ2-7; 12 bases fit TRBD2. V trimming: 7 bases; J trimming: 7 bases; junction bases outside the gene matches: 14. The CDR3 runs 16 residues.

The chain couples TRBV7-2 to TRBJ2-4; D remains ambiguous. CDR3 length: 12 amino acids. Per the germline V gene, CDR1 is SGHTA and CDR2 is FQGNSA. The ends were cut back, 3 bases at V and 16 bases at J, with 16 bases in the middle. CDR3 in DNA: TGTGCCAGCAGCTTGTTGACCGGATTCCCTTACTTC. Its protein is CASSLLTGFPYF.

This chain joins TRBV2 and TRBJ2-7, with D perhaps assigned TRBD1 or TRBD2 (5 bases each). The ends were cut back, 7 bases at V and 1 base at J, with 29 bases in the middle. Germline V gene lookup returns CDR1 SNHLY and CDR2 FYNNEI. The CDR3 is made up of 19 amino acids. The CDR3 sequence: CASTVPTRPRDGDSYEQYF. The CDR3 DNA sequence: TGTGCCAGCACAGTGCCAACGAGGCCCCGGGACGGGGATTCCTACGAGCAGTACTTC.

The chain links TRBV5-6 to TRBJ1-1, with D uncertain. This CDR3 region has 13 residues. Trimming shortened V by 6 bases and J by 8 bases, and 17 bases separated the two germline ends. In germline, CDR1 is SGHDT, CDR2 YYEEEE. The CDR3 DNA follows: TGTGCCAGCACCCTTGATGATAGGACGGAAGCTTTCTTT. As protein: CASTLDDRTEAFF.

The gene calls are TRBV10-3 and TRBJ1-2, with D hard to call. This CDR3 contains 13 residues. V was cut by 4 bases and J by 2 bases, with 8 bases left in between. The germline V gene has CDR1 ENHRY and CDR2 SYGVKD. Written as DNA, the CDR3 is TGTGCCATCAGTGTGGAACAGAACTATGGCTACACCTTC. It specifies CAISVEQNYGYTF.

V usage is TRBV14 and J usage is TRBJ2-2; maybe TRBD2 (5 bases). Trimming stripped 1 base from V and 4 bases from J, with 10 bases between. Germline-derived CDR1 and CDR2 are SGHDN and FVKESK. This CDR3 spans 15 amino acids. The CDR3 DNA is TGTGCCAGCAGCCAAGGGAGGAGTCGCACCGGGGAGCTGTTTTTT. Translated, it gives CASSQGRSRTGELFF. The full variable domain, in which reference TRBV14 and TRBJ2-2 provide the parts outside the CDR3, is EAGVTQFPSHSVIEKGQTVTLRCDPISGHDNLYWYRRVMGKEIKFLLHFVKESKQDESGMPNNRFLAERTGGTYSTLKVQPAELEDSGVYFCASSQGRSRTGELFFGEGSRLTVL.

This chain uses TRBV10-2 with TRBJ2-1, with D perhaps TRBD1 or TRBD2 (5 bases each). In germline, CDR1 is WSHSY, CDR2 SAAADI. Trimming took 0 bases from V and 2 from J, leaving 17 bases between them. This CDR3 has 18 amino acids. Here the CDR3 reads CASSESMVLGVAYNEQFF. CDR3 sequence (DNA): TGCGCCAGCAGTGAGTCGATGGTACTAGGGGTTGCCTACAATGAGCAGTTCTTC.

The chain couples TRBV14 to TRBJ2-1, with 11 positions matching TRBD2. The germline V gene has CDR1 SGHDN and CDR2 FVKESK. The CDR3 extends over 15 amino acids. Trimming cost V 6 bases and J 5 bases; bases outside gene matches: 6. The chain's CDR3 is CASSEGLAGNNEQFF. The CDR3 DNA sequence: TGTGCCAGCAGTGAAGGACTAGCGGGTAACAATGAGCAGTTCTTC.

This clonotype was seen just once. The chain has TRBV6-1 and TRBJ2-7; D might be TRBD1 (6 bases). From germline, CDR1 is MNHNS and CDR2 SASEGT. V lost 5 bases and J lost 5, with 16 bases in between. This CDR3 is built from 14 residues. This chain's CDR3 is CASSQDRGRDEQYF. The CDR3 DNA follows: TGTGCCAGCAGTCAGGACAGAGGAAGGGACGAGCAGTACTTC.

The V call is TRBV5-1, the J call TRBJ1-1; D uncertain. The CDR3 consists of 13 residues. CDR1 is SGHRS, CDR2 YFSETQ, per germline. V shed 0 bases and J shed 6 bases, with 9 bases lying between them. CDR3 sequence: CASSLGNPAEAFF. The CDR3 region has the DNA TGCGCCAGCAGCTTGGGCAATCCTGCTGAAGCTTTCTTT.

The chain links TRBV11-2 to TRBJ2-7; maybe TRBD2 (7 bases). Germline loops: CDR1 SGHAT, CDR2 FQNNGV. Trimming took 1 base from V and 4 from J, leaving 14 bases between them. This CDR3 has 15 residues. CDR3 sequence: CASSLASGGAYEQYF. The CDR3, as DNA: TGTGCCAGCAGCTTAGCCTCGGGGGGCGCATACGAGCAGTACTTC.

The chain employs TRBV20-1 and TRBJ2-5; 7 bases line up with TRBD2. Germline CDR1 is DFQATT and CDR2 is SNEGSKA (reference sequence). This CDR3 is built from 18 residues. Trimming removed 0 bases from V and 2 bases from J; junction bases left unmatched: 15. The CDR3 nucleotides are TGCAGTGCTAGAGATAGTCGAGTGGGGGGAGGGATTCAAGAGACCCAGTACTTC. Protein sequence: CSARDSRVGGGIQETQYF.

Concerning this clonotype itself: One junction end does not reproduce the germline sequence, and a read error may be involved. The genes are TRBV20-1 and TRBJ1-1; D is undetermined. This CDR3 spans 15 amino acids. The germline CDR1 and CDR2 sequences are DFQATT and SNEGSKA (reference sequence). CDR3 amino acids: CSARDRERPNTEALF. The DNA for the CDR3 is TGCAGTGCTAGAGATCGCGAGCGACCGAACACTGAAGCTCTCTTT.

The V gene is TRBV5-1, the J gene TRBJ1-1; 11 nucleotides line up with TRBD1. V was clipped by 2 bases and J by 1 base; unmatched bases: 4. The germline V gene has CDR1 SGHRS and CDR2 YFSETQ. The CDR3 totals 16 residues. CDR3 DNA: TGCGCCAGCAGCTTCGGACAGGGGGCGAGGAACACTGAAGCTTTCTTT. Amino acids: CASSFGQGARNTEAFF. The full variable domain, with the rest looked up from reference TRBV5-1 and TRBJ1-1, is KAGVTQTPRYLIKTRGQQVTLSCSPISGHRSVSWYQQTPGQGLQFLFEYFSETQRNKGNFPGRFSGRQFSNSRSEMNVSTLELGDSALYLCASSFGQGARNTEAFFGQGTRLTVV.

CDR3 DNA: TGTGCCAGCAGCCAAGACGGGGCCTACGAGCAGTACTTC. Amino acids: CASSQDGAYEQYF. The gene calls are TRBV7-9 and TRBJ2-1, with D possibly being TRBD2 (5 bases). The J call is uncertain, as TRBJ2-7 better fits the DNA end. Germline assignment: CDR1 SEHNR and CDR2 FQNEAQ (reference sequence). This CDR3 spans 13 amino acids.